The entry that follows covers one TCR beta chain sequence. The antigen remains unidentified. Assay: immunoSEQ multiplex PCR; the TCRdb copy retains only in-frame clones and omits some. The table records roughly 60,000 clones, about 69% of them present only once. There are 13 residues in the CDR3. After removal of 1 base from V and 6 bases from J, the junction contained 2 bases not matched to a gene. From germline, CDR1 is SGHNT and CDR2 YENEEA. The data stem from a study of vaccination effects on CD4 cells after COVID-19. Following 10 days of culture, CD4+ T cells were isolated. Days 3 and 7 saw half the medium replaced with IL-2 medium.

The chain uses TRBV11-3 and TRBJ2-7; TRBD1 agrees at 8 bases. The sequence came from a human donor who had a prior SARS-CoV-2 infection. Sequences were derived from CD4+ T cells from PBMCs cultured without peptide, sampled before COVID-19 vaccination. CDR3 sequence (DNA): TGTGCCAGCAGCTTAGTCACAGGGGGCGAGCAGTACTTC. This codes for CASSLVTGGEQYF.